There are a few counts of the clone carrying this T cell receptor beta chain. Participants' reported clinical history set cohort assignment. Only in-frame clones appear in the TCRdb table, and some are missing; sequencing was by immunoSEQ multiplex PCR. This table has roughly 200,000 clones, 80% to 90% appearing once. The sample comes from a study of blood T cell repertoires in COVID-19. Germline V gene lookup returns CDR1 LNHNV and CDR2 YYDKDF (reference sequence). Trimming took 3 bases from V and 3 from J; bases not matched to a gene: 6. This CDR3 region has 16 residues. The chain uses TRBV15 and TRBJ1-1; 11 positions agree with TRBD1. This sequence originates from a woman between 45 and 60 years old who had been exposed to COVID-19. The sequencing input was PBMCs or T cells enriched from blood (not recorded which). The CDR3 protein is CATSSGTGGMDTEAFF. DNA for the CDR3: TGTGCCACCAGCAGTGGGACAGGGGGAATGGACACTGAAGCTTTCTTT.